The T cell receptor beta chain under discussion was sequenced for a study of blood T cell repertoires in COVID-19. Study as a whole: Whether acute or convalescent, the COVID-19 samples came from the United States, Italy and Spain. The analysed material was cDNA or gDNA that came from T cells, B-cell-depleted T cells, or PBMCs.

As handled by the study authors: Quantification of nucleated cells was approximated via reference gene primer amplification. Sequencing was performed with immunoSEQ multiplex PCR; in TCRdb, only in-frame clones are kept and a portion is missing. The V and J calls and clone size are taken from that table; D and trimming were inferred from the DNA. The sample has more than 150,000 clones, 80% to 90% seen once. The CDR3 has 16 amino acids. Trimming took off 4 bases at V and 0 bases at J, with 14 bases between the two ends. Looked up from germline, CDR1 is SGDLS and CDR2 is YYNGEE. The source is a woman aged 40-49 years with acute or convalescent COVID-19. The V call is TRBV9, the J call TRBJ2-4; weak D call: TRBD1 (6 bases). Material: peripheral blood. CDR3 bases: TGTGCCAGCAGCCTTTCACCAGGGGTAGCCAAAAACATTCAGTACTTC. This translates into CASSLSPGVAKNIQYF.